This entry lists 8 T cell receptor beta chains sequenced from one sample in a study of cytomegalovirus exposure and HLA in healthy donors. PCR was performed using 60 Vbeta and 13 Jbeta primers. Only in-frame clones appear in the TCRdb table, and some are missing; sequencing was by immunoSEQ multiplex PCR. The sample shows around 150,000 clones, roughly 79% of them seen only once. Sequenced material: PBMCs. These receptors all come from a woman aged 50 to 60 in good health and CMV-seronegative.

The gene calls are TRBV14 and TRBJ1-1; tentative D call: TRBD1 (6 bases). V was cut by 3 bases and J by 3 bases, with 14 bases left in between. This CDR3 is built from 15 residues. Germline V gene data show CDR1 as SGHDN and CDR2 as FVKESK. CDR3 DNA sequence: TGTGCCAGCAGCCAGCTGACAGGACGGTACACTGAAGCTTTCTTT. Its protein is CASSQLTGRYTEAFF.

This clone was counted a single time. The chain carries TRBV4-3 and TRBJ2-7; perhaps TRBD1 as D (5 bases). The CDR3 sequence is 13 residues long. Trimming cost V 0 bases and J 9 bases, with 12 bases left between them. Germline CDR1 is LGHNA and CDR2 is YSLEER. The CDR3, as DNA: TGCGCCAGCAGCCAAGATCGACAGACTGCGCAGTACTTC. Amino acids: CASSQDRQTAQYF.

V usage is TRBV6-5 and J usage is TRBJ1-5; 9 nucleotides align to TRBD1. V dropped 8 bases and J dropped 3; count of bases not matched to a gene: 8. CDR3 length: 15 amino acids. Germline lookup yields CDR1 MNHEY and CDR2 SVGAGI. CDR3 sequence: CASGTGGMVNQPQHF. CDR3 sequence (DNA): TGTGCCAGCGGTACAGGGGGCATGGTCAATCAGCCCCAGCATTTT.

The V call is TRBV5-1, the J call TRBJ2-2, with 8 bases identical to TRBD1. Germline values: CDR1 SGHRS, CDR2 YFSETQ. Losses at the gene ends were 4 bases for V and 4 bases for J; bases not matched to a gene: 6. The CDR3 has 15 amino acids. The DNA of the CDR3 is TGCGCCAGCAGCAAAGGACAGGGAACCACCGGGGAGCTGTTTTTT. Its translation is CASSKGQGTTGELFF.

The chain recombines TRBV28 with TRBJ1-2; D unresolved. Trimming took 4 bases from V and 4 from J, leaving 13 bases between them. The CDR3 length is 14 residues. Germline loops: CDR1 MDHEN, CDR2 SYDVKM. DNA for the CDR3: TGTGCCAGCAGTTCCCCCTCGTACACCTATGGCTACACCTTC. This sequence encodes CASSSPSYTYGYTF.

V is TRBV28 and J is TRBJ1-4; a weak D match, TRBD1 (6 bases). Per the germline V gene, CDR1 is MDHEN and CDR2 is SYDVKM. The CDR3 totals 19 residues. Trimming stripped 6 bases from V and 4 bases from J, with 27 bases between. CDR3 nucleotide sequence: TGTGCCAGCAGCCACTTTGAAACCGGGACACATTATGATAATGAAAAACTGTTTTTT. This encodes CASSHFETGTHYDNEKLFF.

The chain has TRBV9 and TRBJ1-1, with TRBD1 matching 7 bases. This CDR3 spans 14 amino acids. V was pared by 4 bases and J by 3 bases, with 6 bases of the junction left unmatched. Germline V CDR1 and CDR2: SGDLS, YYNGEE. The CDR3 nucleotides are TGTGCCAGCAGCAAACGGGACAGCTACACTGAAGCTTTCTTT. As protein: CASSKRDSYTEAFF.

On this clone: The junction shows a germline mismatch at one end, possibly a read error. The CDR3 DNA reads as TGTGCCAGCAGGCGACAGGAGAACACTGAAGATTTCTTT. It encodes CASRRQENTEDFF. This sequence joins TRBV7-2 and TRBJ1-1; perhaps TRBD1 as D (6 bases). The length of the CDR3 is 13 residues. Germline CDR1 reads SGHTA; CDR2 reads FQGNSA. Full variable domain (outside the CDR3, taken from reference TRBV7-2 and TRBJ1-1): GAGVSQSPSNKVTEKGKDVELRCDPISGHTALYWYRQSLGQGLEFLIYFQGNSAPDKSGLPSDRFSAERTGGSVSTLTIQRTQQEDSAVYLCASRRQENTEDFFGQGTRLTVV.